This T cell receptor (beta chain) comes out of a study of cytomegalovirus exposure and HLA in healthy donors. Study-level points and caveats: Later work associated around 18,000 TCR beta sequences with HLA alleles at 0.05 false discovery rate.

PCR was performed using 60 Vbeta and 13 Jbeta primers. Using immunoSEQ multiplex PCR, the repertoire was profiled, and TCRdb retains in-frame clones only, with some absent. The sample holds fewer than 180,000 clones; 79% are singletons and the top ten take 6.3%. This clone has more than one count but fewer than ten. Its antigen is currently unknown. The CDR3 extends over 14 amino acids. V lost 3 bases and J lost 8; bases outside the gene matches: 2. The germline V gene encodes CDR1 SGDLS and CDR2 YYNGEE. The sequence came from a man in his fifties in good health and CMV-seropositive. The chain uses TRBV9 and TRBJ2-2; 12 bases are a match to TRBD2. Source material: PBMCs. The CDR3, as DNA: TGTGCCAGCAGCGAGACTAGCGGGAGTGGGGAGCTGTTTTTT. This sequence encodes CASSETSGSGELFF.